Below, 13 T cell receptor beta chains from the same sample are listed, as sequenced in a study. TCRdb ran MiXCR on the 5' RACE reads and lists one entry per CDR3 protein. The sample has fewer than 75,000 distinct CDR3 sequences; about 28% are singletons. Tregs were sorted as CD4+CD25+CD127-/low cells. The sequencing input was tumor-infiltrating Tregs sorted from the breast tumor. These receptors all come from a female donor with breast cancer.

By sample fraction, this clonotype is medium-sized. The chain has TRBV5-1 and TRBJ1-1; no firm D call. The CDR3 sequence is 15 residues long. Trimming removed 0 bases from V and 5 bases from J, with 14 bases in between. Germline V gives CDR1 SGHRS, CDR2 YFSETQ. The CDR3 sequence is CASSLDGRMGTEAFF. The CDR3 DNA is TGCGCCAGCAGCTTGGATGGACGGATGGGGACTGAAGCTTTCTTT.

This clonotype was found a few times. The rearrangement joins TRBV29-1 to TRBJ2-6; 8 bases line up with TRBD1. CDR1 SQVTM and CDR2 ANQGSEA come from the germline V gene. V lost 3 bases and J lost 0; bases outside the gene matches: 4. This CDR3 has 16 amino acids. The CDR3 region is CSVDGDRYSGANVLTF. The CDR3 region has the DNA TGCAGCGTTGATGGGGACAGGTACTCTGGGGCCAACGTCCTGACTTTC.

V and J are TRBV7-3 and TRBJ2-1, with D possibly being TRBD1 or TRBD2 (5 bases each). CDR3 length: 14 amino acids. Germline assignment: CDR1 SGHTA and CDR2 FQGTGA. Trimming left V 5 bases short and J 5 bases short, with 13 bases between. CDR3: CASSPYGTDNEQFF. In DNA form, the CDR3 reads TGTGCCAGCAGCCCCTACGGGACGGACAATGAGCAGTTCTTC.

This clonotype occurred a few times. The chain couples TRBV6-1 to TRBJ1-4; D gene unclear. This CDR3 is built from 15 residues. Trimming shortened V by 6 bases and J by 8 bases, and 19 bases separated the two germline ends. Per germline, CDR1 MNHNS and CDR2 SASEGT. CDR3 sequence reads: CASRRPLSEGEKLFF. The CDR3 region has the DNA TGTGCCAGCAGAAGACCTCTTAGTGAAGGGGAAAAACTGTTTTTT.

The chain joins TRBV15 to TRBJ1-4; D may be TRBD1 (5 bases). Trimming removed 1 base at V and 10 bases at J, with 16 bases between. The CDR3 has 15 residues. Germline CDR1 is LNHNV and CDR2 is YYDKDF (reference sequence). CDR3 residues: CATSRGFQGRGKLFF. In DNA form, the CDR3 reads TGTGCCACCAGCAGAGGTTTTCAGGGTCGAGGAAAACTGTTTTTT.

The sample holds a few counts of this clonotype. The gene calls are TRBV5-1 and TRBJ2-3; tentative D call: TRBD2 (5 bases). This CDR3 is 14 amino acids long. Deletions cut 4 bases from V and 0 bases from J, with 9 bases between. From germline, CDR1 is SGHRS and CDR2 YFSETQ. The CDR3 DNA is TGCGCCAGCAGCCCTGGACTCAGCACAGATACGCAGTATTTT. Translated: CASSPGLSTDTQYF.

In its sample, this clonotype was seen a few times. J is TRBJ1-6 and V is TRBV6-1; unclear D gene. The length of the CDR3 is 14 residues. Trimming pared 6 bases from V and 7 bases from J, leaving 13 bases between. Germline lookup yields CDR1 MNHNS and CDR2 SASEGT. CDR3 sequence: CASRARDGNSPLHF. Here the CDR3 DNA reads TGTGCCAGCAGGGCCAGAGACGGAAATTCACCCCTCCACTTT.

V is TRBV5-4 and J is TRBJ1-6; unclear D gene. The CDR3 contains 13 residues. The ends were cut back, 2 bases at V and 9 bases at J, with 9 bases in the middle. The germline gives CDR1 SGHNT, CDR2 YYREEE (reference sequence). CDR3 coding DNA: TGTGCCAGCAGCTTCGAACGGAGTTCACCCCTCCACTTT. Its protein is CASSFERSSPLHF.

This clonotype was seen more than once but under ten times. The chain uses TRBV7-3 and TRBJ2-7; D remains unclear. The CDR3 is 13 amino acids. Germline loops: CDR1 SGHTA, CDR2 FQGTGA. V lost 3 bases and J 0 bases, leaving 6 bases between the germline ends. CDR3 sequence reads: CASSLDHSYEQYF. DNA for the CDR3: TGTGCCAGCAGCTTGGACCACTCCTACGAGCAGTACTTC.

Regarding this clonotype: This may stem from a read error, because a much larger clone lies one nucleotide away. The V and J genes are TRBV6-5 and TRBJ2-7, with D possibly being TRBD1 (5 bases). V lost 6 bases, J lost 5 bases, and 14 bases lay in between. The CDR3 is made up of 13 amino acids. CDR1 is MNHEY and CDR2 is SVGAGI in the germline V gene. The CDR3 region is CASSYQLGHEQYF. CDR3 nucleotides: TGTGCCAGCAGCTACCAATTGGGGCACGAGCAGTACTTC.

The table lists this clonotype with a few counts. A much larger clonotype is one base distant, so this may be a read error. The chain couples TRBV20-1 to TRBJ2-1; 7 nucleotides agree with TRBD1. This CDR3 spans 16 amino acids. The germline CDR1 and CDR2 sequences are DFQATT and SNEGSKA (reference sequence). V lost 5 bases, J lost 4 bases, and 14 bases stayed unmatched. CDR3 protein: CSAGPYQTGRYNEQFF. In nucleotides, the CDR3 is TGCAGTGCTGGTCCATACCAGACAGGGAGATACAATGAGCAGTTCTTC.

This clonotype has just a few counts. The chain carries TRBV20-1 and TRBJ2-7, with D perhaps TRBD2 (5 bases). The ends were cut back, 3 bases at V and 2 bases at J, with 20 bases in the middle. Germline lookup yields CDR1 DFQATT and CDR2 SNEGSKA (reference sequence). The CDR3 consists of 16 residues. The CDR3 nucleotides are TGCAGTGCTAGTAAGAGCGGTTCCACCTTTACCTACGAGCAGTACTTC. As protein: CSASKSGSTFTYEQYF.

A remark on this clonotype: Just one base apart from a much larger clone, this may be a read error. The CDR3 loop reads CASSPSGTSYNGQFF. Here the CDR3 DNA reads TGTGCCAGCAGCCCATCGGGGACCTCCTACAATGGGCAGTTCTTC. This rearrangement joins TRBV12-3 or TRBV12-4 to TRBJ2-1; tentatively, D is TRBD1 or TRBD2 (5 bases each). The CDR3 spans 15 residues.